Given below is one T cell receptor beta chain in context. Per the study methods: Amplifying reference gene primers gave estimates of nucleated cell counts. This table comes from immunoSEQ multiplex PCR, and its TCRdb copy is limited to in-frame clones, with some not included. The V and J calls and clone size come from that table; D and trimming were worked out from the DNA. The table includes fewer than 250,000 clones, almost 85% detected once. Germline-derived CDR1 and CDR2 are SNHLY and FYNNEI. V was trimmed by 6 bases and J by 0 bases, leaving 6 bases between them. The CDR3 spans 13 residues. The entry originates in a study of blood T cell repertoires in COVID-19. Study details: PBMCs, B-cell-depleted T cells, or T cells provided the cDNA or gDNA that made up the material.

The sequenced sample was peripheral blood. The sequence was collected from a woman in her 70s with active or convalescent COVID-19. The rearrangement uses TRBV2 and TRBJ2-1; tentatively, D is TRBD1 (6 bases). The CDR3 DNA follows: TGTGCCAGCAGGGACAGCTCCTACAATGAGCAGTTCTTC. Amino acids: CASRDSSYNEQFF.